The clone carrying this T cell receptor (beta chain) was detected only a few times. The antigen is undetermined. The junction had 6 bases not matched to a gene; V was cut back by 4 bases and J by 0 bases. From germline, CDR1 is SGHRS and CDR2 YFSETQ. This CDR3 contains 16 residues. The time point was: newly diagnosed GD, antithyroid drugs for less than 3 months. PBMCs were the source of the RNA used for TCR sequencing. It was an endocrinology department in Xi'an, China, that provided the patients. These data are taken from a study of regulatory T cells in long-lasting Graves disease. Building the TCR beta libraries relied on iRepertoire HTBI primers, and CDR3 regions underwent Arm-PCR. TCRdb analysed the multiplex PCR reads with MiXCR anew, one entry per CDR3 protein. The table has about 530,000 distinct CDR3 sequences, about 16% seen once; the top ten hold 20% to 25%. General study points: Persistent disease was associated with favored TRBV28 usage and with favored use of TRBJ1-2 and TRBJ2-5.

The sample was also reused in another study, on T cells in Graves' hyperthyroidism and ophthalmopathy.

Sequencing used peripheral blood mononuclear cells (PBMCs), obtained at new diagnosis, from a patient treated with antithyroid drugs. The source of this sequence is a woman aged 40-65 years with Graves disease. V usage is TRBV5-1 and J usage is TRBJ1-3; TRBD1 matches 8 bases. This CDR3 reads CASSIETGASGNTIYF. The CDR3, as DNA: TGCGCCAGCAGCATAGAGACAGGGGCCTCTGGAAACACCATATATTTT.